This is a list of T cell receptor beta chains from one sample in a study of CD8+CD57+ T cells in acquired aplastic anemia. MiXCR was run by TCRdb on the reads, yielding one entry per CDR3 protein. The table has about 180,000 distinct CDR3 sequences, less than 50% seen once. Material: sorted CD4+, CD8+, or CD8+CD57+ T cells (not recorded which) from PBMCs. Receptor source: a human donor with aplastic anemia. Each CDR3 is given with its conserved first and last residue. The D gene is left open where the match is weak. Part of the rows lack a size; the others show once, few, many or a class for expanded clones.

clone size | J gene | V gene | D gene | CDR3 DNA | CDR3 protein
. | TRBJ2-5 | TRBV10-3 | TRBD2 | TGTGCCATCGGGGGGGATCAGCCCCAGTACTTC | CAIGGDQPQYF
many | TRBJ2-3 | TRBV15 | . | TGTGCCACCAGCAGCACAGATACGCAGTATTTT | CATSSTDTQYF
. | TRBJ1-1 | TRBV7-6 | . | TGTGCCAGCAGCCCCGGCGAGGGGAACACTGAAGCTTTCTTT | CASSPGEGNTEAFF
. | TRBJ2-6 | TRBV7-3 | . | TGTGCCAGCAGCTCTCTGAGGAGGGCCGGGGCCAACGTCCTGACTTTC | CASSSLRRAGANVLTF
. | TRBJ2-7 | TRBV4-1 | TRBD2 | TGCGCCAGCAGCCAAGGATGGACTAGCGGGGGGCCCGATCCTTACTTC | CASSQGWTSGGPDPYF
. | TRBJ1-2 | TRBV19 | TRBD1 | TGTGCCAGTACCCAACCGGGACAGGGGAACTATGGCTACACCTTC | CASTQPGQGNYGYTF
medium-sized | TRBJ1-3 | TRBV9 | . | TGTGCCAGCAGCTTGAGGTGGGGGGGAAGCTCTGGAAACACCATATATTTT | CASSLRWGGSSGNTIYF
. | TRBJ2-5 | TRBV10-2 | TRBD2 | TGCGCCAGCAGCTTAGCGGGAGCGTCAGAGACCCAGTACTTC | CASSLAGASETQYF
many | TRBJ1-1 | TRBV6-1 | . | TGTGCCAGCAAGGCGAGCCCGGTGCGGTCTGAAGCTTTCTTT | CASKASPVRSEAFF
few | TRBJ2-7 | TRBV10-2 | TRBD1 | TGCGCCAGCAGTCCGGGACAGACAACTGAGCAGTACTTC | CASSPGQTTEQYF
many | TRBJ2-7 | TRBV12-5 | . | TGTGCTAGTGGTCCCGGGGACAACCCCTACGAGCAGTACTTC | CASGPGDNPYEQYF
many | TRBJ1-5 | TRBV24-1 | . | TGTGCCACCAGTGATTATGGAAATCAGCCCCAGCATTTT | CATSDYGNQPQHF
. | TRBJ1-5 | TRBV19 | . | TGTGCCAGTAATTGGGACCTCGGGGTTCAGCCCCAGCATTTT | CASNWDLGVQPQHF
once | TRBJ2-7 | TRBV20-1 | TRBD2 | TGCAGTGCTAGTCCACTAGCGGCGGGGGGGGAGCAGTACTTC | CSASPLAAGGEQYF
. | TRBJ1-1 | TRBV27 | . | TGTGCCAGCAGTTTAAAGCTGGCGCCGAACACTGAAGCTTTCTTT | CASSLKLAPNTEAFF
. | TRBJ2-3 | TRBV6-2/TRBV6-3 | TRBD2 | TGTGCCAGCAGTTATCTGGCTAGCGGGGGGGCCTTCGCAGATACGCAGTATTTT | CASSYLASGGAFADTQYF
many | TRBJ1-4 | TRBV7-9 | TRBD1 | TGTGCCAGCAGCGTAGCTACAGGGGGCGGAAGGGAAAAACTGTTTTTT | CASSVATGGGREKLFF
few | TRBJ1-1 | TRBV3-1 | . | TGTGCCAGCAGCCGCGGGGATAGGACTGAAGCTTTCTTT | CASSRGDRTEAFF
few | TRBJ2-6 | TRBV15 | . | TGTGCCACCAGCAGAGTGTTATCCTCTGGGGCCAACGTCCTGACTTTC | CATSRVLSSGANVLTF
. | TRBJ1-5 | TRBV24-1 | . | TGTGCCACCAGTGAAGCGGAGCAGCCCCAGCATTTT | CATSEAEQPQHF
few | TRBJ2-7 | TRBV3-1 | TRBD2 | TGTGCCAGCAGCCGAGCCGCCGGGACTAGCGGGCCAAACTCCTACGAGCAGTACTTC | CASSRAAGTSGPNSYEQYF
. | TRBJ2-7 | TRBV2 | . | TGTGCCAGCAGGAGGGGGGTTGGGCAGCCCCGGGTCTACGAGCAGTACTTC | CASRRGVGQPRVYEQYF
. | TRBJ2-3 | TRBV20-1 | TRBD1 | TGCAGTGCCGCTTCAGGGGGTTCCCCGGATACGCAGTATTTT | CSAASGGSPDTQYF
few | TRBJ2-5 | TRBV7-2 | . | TGTGCCAGCACCGGACTGAATAAAGAGACCCAGTACTTC | CASTGLNKETQYF
. | TRBJ2-1 | TRBV5-6 | . | TGTGCCAGCAGCTTGAGCAGTGCTAATGAGCAGTTCTTC | CASSLSSANEQFF
. | TRBJ2-2 | TRBV2 | . | TGTGCCCAACGAGGAGGGATCACCGGGGAGCTGTTTTTT | CAQRGGITGELFF
many | TRBJ2-7 | TRBV7-9 | TRBD2 | TGTGCCAGCAGCTTAGGACTAGCCCGAGCCTACGAGCAGTACTTC | CASSLGLARAYEQYF